This is a list of T cell receptor beta chains from one sample in a study of T cell responses to AZD1222 COVID-19 vaccine. Here immunoSEQ multiplex PCR was the method, and the copy in TCRdb shows in-frame clones only, minus some. In the table there are about 100,000 clones, 90% to 95% of which are singletons. The sample in question was peripheral blood, obtained on day 0 of AZD1222 vaccination. The receptors here all came from an adult in good health. The CDR3 runs from the conserved cysteine through the conserved F or W. A row's size may be missing; if present it is once, few, many or a size class.

j_call: TRBJ1-2; v_call: TRBV29-1; clone_size: -; cdr3_aa: CSVPFPQGYGYTF
j_call: TRBJ1-3; v_call: TRBV5-4; clone_size: -; cdr3_aa: CASSHRRGSGNTIYF
j_call: TRBJ2-5; v_call: TRBV5-1; clone_size: once; cdr3_aa: CASSSGTGGETQYF
j_call: TRBJ1-6; v_call: TRBV7-2; clone_size: -; cdr3_aa: CASSPQWAENSPLHF
j_call: TRBJ2-3; v_call: TRBV7-6; clone_size: -; cdr3_aa: CASSLGSSVGADTQYF
j_call: TRBJ1-6; v_call: TRBV10-3; clone_size: -; cdr3_aa: CAISTGAAFSYNSPLHF
j_call: TRBJ2-7; v_call: TRBV7-2; clone_size: -; cdr3_aa: CASSLSSGGGLREQYF
j_call: TRBJ2-1; v_call: TRBV11-2; clone_size: -; cdr3_aa: CASSTGGGLEQFF
j_call: TRBJ1-4; v_call: TRBV4-3; clone_size: -; cdr3_aa: CASSHRSPGFEKLFF
j_call: TRBJ1-1; v_call: TRBV7-3; clone_size: -; cdr3_aa: CASSGTLNTEAFF
j_call: TRBJ2-7; v_call: TRBV4-3; clone_size: -; cdr3_aa: CASSHTVWQEGSYEQYF
j_call: TRBJ2-5; v_call: TRBV6-2/TRBV6-3; clone_size: -; cdr3_aa: CASSQRLAGNQETQYF
j_call: TRBJ2-7; v_call: TRBV5-1; clone_size: few; cdr3_aa: CASSAVRDLLNYEQYF
j_call: TRBJ1-3; v_call: TRBV20-1; clone_size: -; cdr3_aa: CSASPEGGLSGNTIYF
j_call: TRBJ1-2; v_call: TRBV5-1; clone_size: -; cdr3_aa: CASSLDGQPNYGYTF
j_call: TRBJ2-7; v_call: TRBV7-2; clone_size: -; cdr3_aa: CASSLGPDYEQYF
j_call: TRBJ1-1; v_call: TRBV5-1; clone_size: -; cdr3_aa: CASSPVGIRATEAFF
j_call: TRBJ2-7; v_call: TRBV19; clone_size: -; cdr3_aa: CASSIAGTVGYEQYF
j_call: TRBJ1-5; v_call: TRBV11-2; clone_size: -; cdr3_aa: CASSSGPGAWQPQHF
j_call: TRBJ1-4; v_call: TRBV6-1; clone_size: -; cdr3_aa: CASSDSPTGGSNEKLFF
j_call: TRBJ1-5; v_call: TRBV3-1/TRBV3-2; clone_size: once; cdr3_aa: CASSQGSGGPPQHF
j_call: TRBJ1-4; v_call: TRBV2; clone_size: -; cdr3_aa: CASGEAGQGQEKLFF
j_call: TRBJ2-3; v_call: TRBV4-3; clone_size: -; cdr3_aa: CASSQRRLAGGWTDTQYF
j_call: TRBJ1-4; v_call: TRBV5-1; clone_size: once; cdr3_aa: CASSQTGGIEKLFF
j_call: TRBJ2-7; v_call: TRBV5-1; clone_size: -; cdr3_aa: CASSLGGRDSHQQYF
j_call: TRBJ2-2; v_call: TRBV7-2; clone_size: -; cdr3_aa: CASSLVATPTGELFF
j_call: TRBJ1-1; v_call: TRBV9; clone_size: -; cdr3_aa: CASSVAGQNTEAFF
j_call: TRBJ2-1; v_call: TRBV15; clone_size: once; cdr3_aa: CATSRTVYNEQFF
j_call: TRBJ1-5; v_call: TRBV7-6; clone_size: -; cdr3_aa: CASSANTGTYQPQHF
j_call: TRBJ2-7; v_call: TRBV4-3; clone_size: -; cdr3_aa: CASSEGQGQTYEQYF
j_call: TRBJ1-5; v_call: TRBV19; clone_size: -; cdr3_aa: CASRRTGGGKNSNQPQHF
j_call: TRBJ2-1; v_call: TRBV9; clone_size: -; cdr3_aa: CASSAVVSPARVFF
j_call: TRBJ2-4; v_call: TRBV19; clone_size: -; cdr3_aa: CASSSGSGTKNIQYF
j_call: TRBJ2-7; v_call: TRBV11-1; clone_size: -; cdr3_aa: CASSSSGTTRIGEQYF
j_call: TRBJ2-5; v_call: TRBV19; clone_size: -; cdr3_aa: CASSWTGEETQYF
j_call: TRBJ1-4; v_call: TRBV5-5; clone_size: -; cdr3_aa: CASSLTGRAEEKLFF
j_call: TRBJ1-2; v_call: TRBV15; clone_size: -; cdr3_aa: CATSPVGQASGYTF
j_call: TRBJ2-7; v_call: TRBV5-5; clone_size: -; cdr3_aa: CASRTSGGTYEQYF
j_call: TRBJ1-1; v_call: TRBV9; clone_size: -; cdr3_aa: CASSPPGQSLPAFF
j_call: TRBJ1-1; v_call: TRBV5-1; clone_size: -; cdr3_aa: CASSLRTGEFTEAFF
j_call: TRBJ2-2; v_call: TRBV4-3; clone_size: -; cdr3_aa: CASSQNRGPNTGELFF
j_call: TRBJ1-2; v_call: TRBV4-1; clone_size: -; cdr3_aa: CASSQGGGQGYGYTF
j_call: TRBJ1-6; v_call: TRBV6-6; clone_size: -; cdr3_aa: CASTVQGDDGSPLHF
j_call: TRBJ2-7; v_call: TRBV12-5; clone_size: -; cdr3_aa: CASGSTQGTHPYEQYF
j_call: TRBJ1-2; v_call: TRBV7-8; clone_size: -; cdr3_aa: CASSLGARGDYGYTF
j_call: TRBJ2-1; v_call: TRBV5-6; clone_size: -; cdr3_aa: CASSLALRGSYNEQFF
j_call: TRBJ1-2; v_call: TRBV2; clone_size: once; cdr3_aa: CASSPPGIIYGYTF
j_call: TRBJ2-7; v_call: TRBV5-4; clone_size: -; cdr3_aa: CASSIGDRASYEQYF
j_call: TRBJ1-1; v_call: TRBV6-2/TRBV6-3; clone_size: -; cdr3_aa: CASSPLRTGDTEAFF
j_call: TRBJ1-2; v_call: TRBV6-6; clone_size: once; cdr3_aa: CASRKGTTNYGYTF
j_call: TRBJ1-2; v_call: TRBV19; clone_size: -; cdr3_aa: CASSTMTGFDGYTF
j_call: TRBJ2-1; v_call: TRBV12-3/TRBV12-4; clone_size: -; cdr3_aa: CASNRGLAVQFF
j_call: TRBJ2-1; v_call: TRBV29-1; clone_size: -; cdr3_aa: CSVERLVYNEQFF
j_call: TRBJ1-2; v_call: TRBV9; clone_size: -; cdr3_aa: CASSPTGAGSGYTF
j_call: TRBJ1-2; v_call: TRBV27; clone_size: -; cdr3_aa: CASRYWDRDSYGYTF
j_call: TRBJ1-3; v_call: TRBV18; clone_size: -; cdr3_aa: CASSPRSEAAATIYF
j_call: TRBJ1-1; v_call: TRBV12-5; clone_size: -; cdr3_aa: CASGLVGGEAFF